This record covers a single T cell receptor beta chain. The antigen remains undetermined. The same CDR3 arises from other DNA sequences in this sample as well. TCRdb's copy holds only in-frame clones and misses some; the assay was immunoSEQ multiplex PCR. Among around 2.5 million clones, approximately 94% were seen once, and the ten largest hold 0.36%. This sample stems from a study of shared clonotypes between healthy human individuals. The study's findings and limits: Generally, naive subsets came out with larger estimated richness than memory subsets.

The study enrolled healthy HIV-negative adults without recent acute infections or vaccinations as donors. Trimming took 2 bases from V and 2 from J, leaving 8 bases between them. The CDR3 has 13 residues. CDR1 SGDLS and CDR2 YYNGEE come from the germline V gene. Material: naive CD4+ T cells from PBMCs. Subset indicated: CD45RA+ positively selected. This clonotype originated in a man younger than 35 in good health. Some clones in this sample may be carry-over from other donors' samples. The chain is built from TRBV9 and TRBJ2-7; TRBD1 might be the D (6 bases). The DNA for the CDR3 is TGTGCCAGCAGCGTTGGGGGCACCTACGAGCAGTACTTC. It encodes CASSVGGTYEQYF.